Following are 12 T cell receptor beta chains from one sample sequenced in a study of cytomegalovirus exposure and HLA in healthy donors. The primer mix had 60 Vbeta and 13 Jbeta primers. The table came from immunoSEQ multiplex PCR; TCRdb's copy has only in-frame clones and leaves some out. The repertoire holds about 93,000 clones, 82% seen once, with under 4% in the top ten. The sample was PBMCs. All receptors derive from a man aged 50-60 years in good health and CMV-seronegative.

This clone showed up just a few times. The chain is built from TRBV6-5 and TRBJ1-5; 7 bases agree with TRBD1. Germline trimming cut 6 bases from V and 7 bases from J; bases unmatched to any gene: 3. The CDR3 loop spans 12 amino acids. Germline loops: CDR1 MNHEY, CDR2 SVGAGI. CDR3 sequence reads: CASSRRGQPQHF. In DNA form, the CDR3 reads TGTGCCAGCAGCCGCAGGGGGCAGCCCCAGCATTTT.

The chain links TRBV5-1 to TRBJ2-3, with TRBD2 matching over 8 bases. Per germline, CDR1 SGHRS and CDR2 YFSETQ. V trimming: 4 bases; J trimming: 2 bases; junction bases outside the gene matches: 3. This CDR3 has 14 amino acids. The CDR3 sequence is CASSISGVTDTQYF. The CDR3 nucleotides read TGCGCCAGCAGCATTAGCGGGGTCACAGATACGCAGTATTTT.

Only a few counts were recorded for this clone. The chain carries TRBV6-6 and TRBJ1-1, with D possibly matching TRBD1 (5 bases). This CDR3 contains 13 residues. Germline CDR1 and CDR2: MNHNY and SVGAGI (reference sequence). V dropped 4 bases and J dropped 3 bases, with 9 bases sitting between them. The CDR3, as DNA: TGTGCCAGCAGTTCGGGGGGGTACACTGAAGCTTTCTTT. Amino acid sequence: CASSSGGYTEAFF.

This clone was detected a few times. The rearrangement joins TRBV4-2 to TRBJ2-2, with TRBD2 matching 9 bases. Germline-derived CDR1 and CDR2 are LGHNA and YNFKEQ. V trimming: 0 bases; J trimming: 6 bases; junction bases outside the gene matches: 5. The CDR3 contains 16 residues. The DNA of the CDR3 is TGTGCCAGCAGCCAAGAGGCGGGAGGGCAAGCCGGGGAGCTGTTTTTT. It yields the protein CASSQEAGGQAGELFF.

This clone was found once. The chain links TRBV5-1 to TRBJ2-5, with TRBD2 matching over 10 bases. CDR3 length equals 14 residues. V lost 4 bases, J lost 4 bases, and 4 bases stayed unmatched. Germline V gives CDR1 SGHRS, CDR2 YFSETQ. CDR3 DNA: TGCGCCAGCAGCCTCCTAGCGGGGGTAGAGACCCAGTACTTC. This sequence encodes CASSLLAGVETQYF.

J is TRBJ2-7 and V is TRBV29-1; maybe TRBD1 (6 bases). The CDR3 extends over 12 amino acids. The germline V gene encodes CDR1 SQVTM and CDR2 ANQGSEA. V was pared by 2 bases and J by 7 bases, with 12 bases between. CDR3 coding DNA: TGCAGCGTTGAATTCAGGGGAAGGGAGCAGTACTTC. Its protein product is CSVEFRGREQYF.

V usage is TRBV27 and J usage is TRBJ1-4; D may be TRBD1 (5 bases). V lost 6 bases, J lost 7 bases, and 21 bases lay in between. Germline V gives CDR1 MNHEY, CDR2 SMNVEV (reference sequence). This CDR3 is built from 16 residues. The CDR3 DNA is TGTGCCAGCAGCGAAAACCCCGACAGTCTTGGTGAAAAACTGTTTTTT. The encoded protein is CASSENPDSLGEKLFF.

The chain has TRBV14 and TRBJ2-1, with 7 bases that match TRBD1. With V trimmed by 1 base and J by 12 bases, 6 bases remained unmatched. Germline lookup yields CDR1 SGHDN and CDR2 FVKESK. The CDR3 consists of 13 residues. CDR3 region: CASSQGTGTTQFF. The CDR3 DNA sequence: TGTGCCAGCAGCCAAGGGACAGGCACTACGCAGTTCTTC.

The genes are TRBV6-6 and TRBJ2-2; TRBD1 is a possible D gene (6 bases). Per germline, CDR1 MNHNY and CDR2 SVGAGI (reference sequence). Trimming removed 3 bases at V and 1 base at J, with 12 bases between. The CDR3 sequence is 16 residues long. DNA of the CDR3: TGTGCCAGCAGTTATCAGGACAGCCTGAACACCGGGGAGCTGTTTTTT. It encodes CASSYQDSLNTGELFF.

The V gene is TRBV28, the J gene TRBJ2-3; 12 bases are shared with TRBD2. CDR1 is MDHEN, CDR2 SYDVKM, per germline. The CDR3 has 15 amino acids. Trimming removed 6 bases from V and 3 bases from J; junction bases left unmatched: 4. Here the CDR3 reads CASSLAGGRTDTQYF. For the CDR3, the DNA is TGTGCCAGCAGCCTAGCGGGAGGGAGGACAGATACGCAGTATTTT.

The chain couples TRBV9 to TRBJ2-7, with TRBD2 matching over 8 bases. Trimming removed 4 bases from V and 2 bases from J; junction bases left unmatched: 14. The germline V gene encodes CDR1 SGDLS and CDR2 YYNGEE. CDR3 length: 17 residues. CDR3 residues: CASSLTDSSGSPYEQYF. The CDR3 nucleotides read TGTGCCAGCAGCCTCACGGATTCTAGCGGGTCCCCCTACGAGCAGTACTTC. Drawing the rest from reference TRBV9 and TRBJ2-7, the complete variable domain is DSGVTQTPKHLITATGQRVTLRCSPRSGDLSVYWYQQSLDQGLQFLIQYYNGEERAKGNILERFSAQQFPDLHSELNLSSLELGDSALYFCASSLTDSSGSPYEQYFGPGTRLTVT.

This chain uses TRBV7-8 with TRBJ2-1; weak D call: TRBD2 (6 bases). The CDR3 covers 15 residues. Between the trimmed V and J ends, which lost 5 bases and 10 bases, there was a span of 21 bases. Per germline, CDR1 SGHVS and CDR2 FQNEAQ. CDR3 in amino acids: CASSLAGPPGREQFF. The CDR3, as DNA: TGTGCCAGCAGCCTCGCGGGGCCGCCAGGACGGGAGCAGTTCTTC. Supplemented by reference TRBV7-8 and TRBJ2-1, the full variable domain reads GAGVSQSPRYKVAKRGQDVALRCDPISGHVSLFWYQQALGQGPEFLTYFQNEAQLDKSGLPSDRFFAERPEGSVSTLKIQRTQQEDSAVYLCASSLAGPPGREQFFGPGTRLTVL.